A selection of T cell receptor beta chains follows, all from one sample in a study of T-cell memory formation after mild COVID-19. TCRdb re-called the 5' RACE reads through MiXCR, storing one row per CDR3 protein. The data show under 300,000 distinct CDR3 sequences, roughly 18% seen once. The sample consisted of PBMCs or a T cell subset sorted from them (not recorded which). These receptors were taken from a young man who had mild COVID-19 (a few samples of this study predate the infection). Cell type and time point are not known. Both conserved end residues are part of each CDR3. Each record gives: V gene, clone size, J gene, D gene, CDR3 protein, CDR3 DNA. The D gene is left open where the match is weak. For some rows the clone size is stated as once, few or many, or as a class when expanded; others skip it.

V: TRBV5-1
size: few
J: TRBJ2-2
D: .
CDR3: CASSFRSTNTGELFF
DNA: TGCGCCAGCAGCTTCAGATCAACGAACACCGGGGAGCTGTTTTTT

V: TRBV28
size: .
J: TRBJ2-3
D: .
CDR3: CASSLAGARDTQYF
DNA: TGTGCCAGCAGTTTAGCGGGGGCCAGAGATACGCAGTATTTT

V: TRBV5-1
size: many
J: TRBJ1-5
D: .
CDR3: CASSVGTGYGQPQHF
DNA: TGCGCCAGCAGCGTCGGAACAGGGTATGGACAGCCCCAGCATTTT

V: TRBV2
size: few
J: TRBJ2-3
D: TRBD2
CDR3: CASRGTSGNTQYF
DNA: TGTGCCAGCAGGGGGACTAGCGGTAATACGCAGTATTTT

V: TRBV6-5
size: few
J: TRBJ1-4
D: .
CDR3: CASRSGRIATNEKLFF
DNA: TGTGCCAGCAGATCCGGACGGATTGCAACTAATGAAAAACTGTTTTTT

V: TRBV15
size: few
J: TRBJ1-1
D: .
CDR3: CATSRPPGEAEAFF
DNA: TGTGCCACCAGCAGACCCCCGGGGGAGGCTGAAGCTTTCTTT

V: TRBV7-2
size: few
J: TRBJ1-5
D: TRBD1
CDR3: CASSVHRGRVDQPQHF
DNA: TGTGCCAGCAGCGTCCACAGGGGGCGAGTCGATCAGCCCCAGCATTTT

V: TRBV20-1
size: .
J: TRBJ2-3
D: .
CDR3: CAIADTQYF
DNA: TGCGCCATCGCAGATACGCAGTATTTT

V: TRBV12-3/TRBV12-4
size: .
J: TRBJ2-1
D: TRBD1
CDR3: CATGGLYNEQFF
DNA: TGTGCCACAGGGGGCCTGTACAATGAGCAGTTCTTC

V: TRBV6-5
size: .
J: TRBJ1-1
D: TRBD1
CDR3: CASRRTGGADTEAFF
DNA: TGTGCCAGCAGAAGGACAGGGGGCGCGGACACTGAAGCTTTCTTT

V: TRBV19
size: few
J: TRBJ2-7
D: .
CDR3: CASSIVSGRTYEQYF
DNA: TGTGCCAGTAGTATAGTATCGGGACGGACCTACGAGCAGTACTTC

V: TRBV24-1
size: .
J: TRBJ2-3
D: TRBD1
CDR3: CATRGTGNTDTQYF
DNA: TGTGCCACCAGGGGGACAGGGAACACAGATACGCAGTATTTT

V: TRBV4-2
size: .
J: TRBJ2-1
D: .
CDR3: CASSQVSAHNEQFF
DNA: TGTGCCAGCAGCCAAGTGTCAGCGCACAATGAGCAGTTCTTC

V: TRBV5-1
size: many
J: TRBJ2-5
D: .
CDR3: CASSPGPTWETQYF
DNA: TGCGCCAGCAGCCCCGGACCTACATGGGAGACCCAGTACTTC

V: TRBV4-3
size: many
J: TRBJ2-3
D: TRBD1
CDR3: CASSQEGHLGTGTDTQYF
DNA: TGCGCCAGCAGCCAAGAAGGGCATTTGGGGACAGGGACAGATACGCAGTATTTT

V: TRBV20-1
size: .
J: TRBJ1-4
D: TRBD1
CDR3: CSARHRPGQGRGKLFF
DNA: TGCAGTGCTAGACACCGCCCGGGACAGGGTAGGGGAAAACTGTTTTTT

V: TRBV7-9
size: .
J: TRBJ2-3
D: .
CDR3: CASTAWGHSILATDTQYF
DNA: TGTGCCAGCACGGCTTGGGGCCATAGTATCCTAGCAACAGATACGCAGTATTTT

V: TRBV12-3/TRBV12-4
size: few
J: TRBJ2-5
D: .
CDR3: CASSFPPGRETQYF
DNA: TGTGCCAGCAGTTTTCCCCCGGGGCGGGAGACCCAGTACTTC

V: TRBV7-9
size: few
J: TRBJ2-7
D: TRBD1
CDR3: CASLPPGTGIDEQYF
DNA: TGTGCCAGCCTACCCCCCGGGACAGGGATCGACGAGCAGTACTTC

V: TRBV18
size: .
J: TRBJ2-6
D: .
CDR3: CASSPSPPGLVGGANVLTF
DNA: TGTGCCAGCTCACCTTCGCCCCCAGGCCTAGTGGGGGGGGCCAACGTCCTGACTTTC

V: TRBV6-5
size: few
J: TRBJ1-5
D: .
CDR3: CASSYYWGMSNQPQHF
DNA: TGTGCCAGCAGTTACTACTGGGGAATGAGTAATCAGCCCCAGCATTTT

V: TRBV2
size: few
J: TRBJ1-1
D: .
CDR3: CASTSGQAFF
DNA: TGTGCCAGCACGTCGGGGCAGGCTTTCTTT

V: TRBV2
size: few
J: TRBJ1-5
D: .
CDR3: CASSEATVDQPQHF
DNA: TGTGCCAGCAGTGAAGCGACGGTGGATCAGCCCCAGCATTTT

V: TRBV20-1
size: few
J: TRBJ1-4
D: .
CDR3: CSAREGTNEKLFF
DNA: TGCAGTGCTAGAGAGGGGACTAATGAAAAACTGTTTTTT

V: TRBV28
size: few
J: TRBJ1-5
D: .
CDR3: CACLGGRHQPQHF
DNA: TGTGCCTGTTTGGGGGGGCGGCATCAGCCCCAGCATTTT

V: TRBV5-1
size: few
J: TRBJ2-1
D: .
CDR3: CASSLMRSGLYNEQFF
DNA: TGCGCCAGCAGCTTGATGAGGTCAGGGCTATACAATGAGCAGTTCTTC

V: TRBV28
size: .
J: TRBJ1-6
D: .
CDR3: CASSSTGGLGSNSPLHF
DNA: TGTGCCAGCAGTTCTACTGGGGGGCTGGGGAGCAATTCACCCCTCCACTTT

V: TRBV10-3
size: .
J: TRBJ2-3
D: .
CDR3: CAISGGGSTDTQYF
DNA: TGTGCCATCAGTGGTGGGGGGAGCACAGATACGCAGTATTTT

V: TRBV6-4
size: many
J: TRBJ2-2
D: TRBD1
CDR3: CASSDGQGAGELFF
DNA: TGTGCCAGCAGTGACGGACAGGGGGCCGGGGAGCTGTTTTTT

V: TRBV7-9
size: many
J: TRBJ1-2
D: .
CDR3: CASSLGRGQILYTF
DNA: TGTGCCAGCAGCTTGGGACGCGGACAAATACTCTACACCTTC

V: TRBV30
size: few
J: TRBJ2-5
D: .
CDR3: CACARGPGEETQYF
DNA: TGTGCCTGTGCACGGGGTCCCGGGGAGGAGACCCAGTACTTC

V: TRBV5-1
size: .
J: TRBJ2-4
D: .
CDR3: CASSLEGTQGAKNIQYF
DNA: TGCGCCAGCAGCTTGGAAGGCACCCAAGGAGCCAAAAACATTCAGTACTTC

V: TRBV2
size: .
J: TRBJ1-2
D: .
CDR3: CASTDRANYGYTF
DNA: TGTGCCAGCACCGACAGAGCTAACTATGGCTACACCTTC

V: TRBV5-1
size: .
J: TRBJ2-2
D: .
CDR3: CASSFRQPDTGELFF
DNA: TGCGCCAGCAGCTTTCGACAGCCTGACACCGGGGAGCTGTTTTTT

V: TRBV4-3
size: .
J: TRBJ1-1
D: .
CDR3: CASSQDSSGLEAFF
DNA: TGCGCCAGCAGCCAAGATTCGTCCGGGCTTGAAGCTTTCTTT

V: TRBV10-3
size: few
J: TRBJ1-3
D: .
CDR3: CAIRSGGLTGNTIYF
DNA: TGTGCCATCAGGTCCGGTGGGCTCACTGGAAACACCATATATTTT

V: TRBV2
size: few
J: TRBJ2-7
D: .
CDR3: CASSEWAGEVLREQYF
DNA: TGTGCCAGCAGTGAATGGGCAGGGGAAGTCCTAAGGGAGCAGTACTTC

V: TRBV20-1
size: .
J: TRBJ2-7
D: TRBD2
CDR3: CSARDPERGGHGEQYF
DNA: TGCAGTGCTAGGGATCCGGAGCGGGGGGGCCACGGCGAGCAGTACTTC